Below are 27 T cell receptor beta chains sequenced from a single sample in a study of blood T cell repertoires in COVID-19 (TCRdb year 2020). Library preparation was by the immunoSEQ multiplex PCR assay. TCRdb provides this immuneACCESS table in a form limited to in-frame rearrangements. Some clones are lacking; in checked studies, under half of them reflect an unresolved V gene, and why the rest are absent is not known. The sample table records about 150,000 clones; about 76% of these occur just once. The leading ten clones occupy around 5% of the sample. Sequenced sample: peripheral blood. The receptors here all came from a woman in her 70s with COVID-19, enrolled during active disease.

The chain couples TRBV7-2 to TRBJ1-2, with 7 bases lining up with TRBD1. Germline V gene lookup returns CDR1 SGHTA and CDR2 FQGNSA. J gave up 2 bases and V 7 bases, and 7 bases lay outside the gene matches. The CDR3 has 14 residues. This chain's CDR3 is CASTQQGTNYGYTF. The CDR3 nucleotides read TGTGCCAGCACCCAACAGGGGACGAACTATGGCTACACCTTC.

CDR3 region: CASSQRGSGANVLTF. Written as DNA, the CDR3 is TGTGCCAGCAGCCAAAGGGGCTCTGGGGCCAACGTCCTGACTTTC. The chain joins TRBV3-1 (or the pseudogene TRBV3-2) to TRBJ2-6; D perhaps matches TRBD1 (5 bases). V lost 2 bases to trimming and J lost 0 bases, with 5 bases between them. CDR3 length: 15 amino acids. The germline CDR1 and CDR2 sequences are LGHDT and YNNKEL (reference sequence).

This clone was recorded only once. The chain employs TRBV15 and TRBJ1-2, with D perhaps matching TRBD1 (5 bases). CDR1 is LNHNV and CDR2 is YYDKDF in the germline V gene (reference sequence). V lost 4 bases and J lost 4, with 10 bases in between. CDR3 length equals 13 residues. CDR3 sequence reads: CATSKGGAYGYTF. The CDR3 DNA follows: TGTGCCACCAGCAAGGGAGGGGCCTATGGCTACACCTTC.

The chain has TRBV6-5 and TRBJ1-1; 11 nucleotides agree with TRBD1. Per germline, CDR1 MNHEY and CDR2 SVGAGI. There are 14 residues in the CDR3. The trim removed 5 bases at V and 5 bases at J, leaving 4 bases unmatched. CDR3 sequence: CASSRTGGKTEAFF. The CDR3 DNA reads TGTGCCAGCAGTCGGACAGGGGGCAAAACTGAAGCTTTCTTT.

The chain carries TRBV7-2 and TRBJ2-7, with TRBD1 matching over 7 bases. The germline V gene has CDR1 SGHTA and CDR2 FQGNSA. This CDR3 is built from 15 residues. J lost 2 bases, V lost 2 bases, and 6 bases had no gene match. The CDR3 here is CASSLFEGATYEQYF. CDR3 nucleotide sequence: TGTGCCAGCAGCTTATTTGAGGGGGCAACCTACGAGCAGTACTTC.

The chain combines TRBV4-3 with TRBJ1-2; no definite D call. V was shortened by 1 base and J by 4 bases, with 7 bases between the two germline ends. Germline lookup yields CDR1 LGHNA and CDR2 YSLEER. CDR3 length: 13 amino acids. The CDR3 DNA follows: TGCGCCAGCAGCCAAGGCTTTAGCTATGGCTACACCTTC. Translation gives CASSQGFSYGYTF.

This sequence joins TRBV15 and TRBJ1-1; 7 bases map to TRBD1. Germline lookup yields CDR1 LNHNV and CDR2 YYDKDF (reference sequence). Trimming took 4 bases from V and 1 from J; bases not matched to a gene: 6. The CDR3 contains 15 residues. Here the CDR3 DNA reads TGTGCCACCAGCACAAGGGGGCGGGGGAACACTGAAGCTTTCTTT. It codes for CATSTRGRGNTEAFF.

This clone appeared a single time. V and J are TRBV19 and TRBJ1-6; TRBD1 aligns across 10 bases. The germline CDR1 and CDR2 sequences are LNHDA and SQIVND (reference sequence). Trimming took 4 bases from V and 6 from J; bases not matched to a gene: 3. The CDR3 sequence is 15 residues long. CDR3 sequence reads: CASSRGQGVNSPLHF. Here the CDR3 DNA reads TGTGCCAGTAGTAGAGGACAGGGGGTTAATTCACCCCTCCACTTT.

The gene calls are TRBV28 and TRBJ1-1; 10 nucleotides agree with TRBD1. Germline values: CDR1 MDHEN, CDR2 SYDVKM. V was pared by 5 bases and J by 3 bases, with 3 bases of the junction left unmatched. There are 14 residues in the CDR3. The CDR3 DNA reads as TGTGCCAGCAGTCCCGGGACAGGGGACACTGAAGCTTTCTTT. The encoded protein is CASSPGTGDTEAFF. Looking up the rest from reference TRBV28 and TRBJ1-1 gives the full variable domain: DVKVTQSSRYLVKRTGEKVFLECVQDMDHENMFWYRQDPGLGLRLIYFSYDVKMKEKGDIPEGYSVSREKKERFSLILESASTNQTSMYLCASSPGTGDTEAFFGQGTRLTVV.

The genes are TRBV21-1 and TRBJ2-4; the table's D call of TRBD1 was not tested on the DNA. TRBV21-1 is a recognized pseudogene. CDR3 size: 16 residues. The CDR3 nucleotides are TGTGCCAGCAGTAGAAGTCCGGCAGGGGGCGAAAACATTCAGTACTTC. It encodes CASSRSPAGGENIQYF.

V gene TRBV28 combines with J gene TRBJ1-2; no clear D gene. The CDR3 contains 11 residues. Trimming left V 5 bases short and J 8 bases short, with 9 bases between. CDR1 and CDR2 from the germline V gene are MDHEN and SYDVKM. The CDR3 bases are TGTGCCAGCAGTCGTCGGAGGGGCTACACCTTC. Protein: CASSRRRGYTF.

This clone was picked up a small number of times. The gene calls are TRBV20-1 and TRBJ1-5; D may be TRBD1 (5 bases). The CDR3 extends over 12 amino acids. Trimming took off 3 bases at V and 12 bases at J, with 15 bases between the two ends. Germline V gives CDR1 DFQATT, CDR2 SNEGSKA (reference sequence). CDR3 DNA: TGCAGTGCTAGTCCGACAGTTGGTGACCAGCATTTT. Its translation is CSASPTVGDQHF.

The chain recombines TRBV5-1 with TRBJ2-3, with TRBD1 as a possible D gene (6 bases). The CDR3 is 15 residues long. Trimming removed 4 bases at V and 2 bases at J, with 14 bases between. Per the germline V gene, CDR1 is SGHRS and CDR2 is YFSETQ. DNA of the CDR3: TGCGCCAGCAGCCATTGGGGGACATACACAGATACGCAGTATTTT. Translated: CASSHWGTYTDTQYF.

This clone was seen a few times. This chain joins TRBV6-5 and TRBJ1-1, with 7 bases fitting TRBD1. V trimming: 8 bases; J trimming: 1 base; junction bases outside the gene matches: 7. Germline CDR1 is MNHEY and CDR2 is SVGAGI. The CDR3 totals 14 residues. CDR3 DNA sequence: TGTGCCAGCTGCCCGGGACAGAAGAACACTGAAGCTTTCTTT. As protein: CASCPGQKNTEAFF.

This chain uses TRBV24-1 with TRBJ2-7; D unclear. Germline lookup yields CDR1 KGHDR and CDR2 SFDVKD. This CDR3 comprises 12 residues. The ends were cut back, 4 bases at V and 12 bases at J, with 15 bases in the middle. The CDR3 nucleotides read TGTGCCACCAGTGAAGACTTTCGGTATAGGTACTTC. It yields the protein CATSEDFRYRYF.

In nucleotides, the CDR3 is TGTGCCAGCAGTTCTCAGGGGGGTTACGAGCAGTACTTC. Amino acids: CASSSQGGYEQYF. The rearrangement links TRBV5-4 to TRBJ2-7, with D tentatively TRBD1 (7 bases). Germline lookup yields CDR1 SGHNT and CDR2 YYREEE (reference sequence). V gave up 5 bases and J gave up 4 bases, with 13 bases separating them. The CDR3 runs 13 residues.

The CDR3 nucleotides are TGTGCCTGGGACTGGGGGCGGCCCAAGGGCGGCTACACCTTC. Its protein product is CAWDWGRPKGGYTF. The rearrangement joins TRBV30 to TRBJ1-2, with D possibly matching TRBD1 (6 bases). The germline CDR1 and CDR2 sequences are GTSNPN and SVGIG (reference sequence). CDR3 size: 14 residues. V was cut by 5 bases and J by 8 bases, with 21 bases left in between.

The gene calls are TRBV5-1 and TRBJ2-5; D is ambiguous. Germline lookup yields CDR1 SGHRS and CDR2 YFSETQ. V lost 2 bases, J lost 3 bases, and 5 bases lay in between. There are 12 residues in the CDR3. The CDR3 protein is CASSFSEETQYF. The CDR3 bases are TGCGCCAGCAGCTTCAGTGAAGAGACCCAGTACTTC.

V and J are TRBV11-2 and TRBJ2-7, with TRBD1 matching 7 bases. The trim removed 5 bases at V and 3 bases at J, leaving 7 bases unmatched. The CDR3 contains 14 residues. Germline V lookup: CDR1 SGHAT, CDR2 FQNNGV. Here the CDR3 DNA reads TGTGCCAGCAGCATAACCGGGACAGACTACGAGCAGTACTTC. Translation gives CASSITGTDYEQYF.

The chain uses TRBV3-1 (or the pseudogene TRBV3-2) and TRBJ2-3; D uncertain. CDR3 size: 16 residues. Trimming shortened V by 0 bases and J by 8 bases, and 18 bases separated the two germline ends. Per germline, CDR1 LGHDT and CDR2 YNNKEL (reference sequence). CDR3 in DNA: TGTGCCAGCAGCCAAGAAGGCCTGCTAGGAGTTAGTACGCAGTATTTT. It is translated as CASSQEGLLGVSTQYF.

V and J are TRBV5-1 and TRBJ2-7; D is unresolved. Trimming left V 5 bases short and J 6 bases short, with 15 bases between. This CDR3 comprises 13 residues. The V gene's germline CDR1 is SGHRS and CDR2 YFSETQ. The CDR3 is CASSGILTGEQYF. The CDR3 region has the DNA TGCGCCAGCAGTGGTATTCTGACGGGCGAGCAGTACTTC.

The count of this clone is one. The V gene is TRBV5-1, the J gene TRBJ1-5; D remains ambiguous. CDR3 size: 15 residues. CDR1 and CDR2 (germline): SGHRS, YFSETQ. V dropped 0 bases and J dropped 6 bases, with 13 bases sitting between them. The CDR3 DNA is TGCGCCAGCAGCTTGGGCGGGGATCCGGGTCAGCCCCAGCATTTT. This encodes CASSLGGDPGQPQHF.

This chain's CDR3 is CASSGGRGGELFF. The CDR3 bases are TGTGCCAGCAGCGGAGGGAGAGGCGGGGAGCTGTTTTTT. The chain is built from TRBV3-1 (or the pseudogene TRBV3-2) and TRBJ2-2, with D maybe TRBD2 (6 bases). Trimming left V 5 bases short and J 7 bases short, with 11 bases between. CDR1 and CDR2 from the germline V gene are LGHDT and YNNKEL (reference sequence). The CDR3 is 13 amino acids.

The rearrangement links TRBV10-3 to TRBJ1-2; TRBD1 matches 8 bases. The CDR3 length is 14 residues. J gave up 6 bases and V 3 bases, and 6 bases lay outside the gene matches. Germline values: CDR1 ENHRY, CDR2 SYGVKD. CDR3 in DNA: TGTGCCATCAGTGACCGACAGGGGTCGGATGGCTACACCTTC. It specifies CAISDRQGSDGYTF.

J is TRBJ2-7 and V is TRBV9; 10 nucleotides line up with TRBD2. V shed 2 bases, J shed 4 bases, and the junction held 6 bases outside the gene matches. Germline V gives CDR1 SGDLS, CDR2 YYNGEE. The CDR3 contains 15 residues. The CDR3 spells CASSVGSGGRYEQYF. CDR3 DNA sequence: TGTGCCAGCAGCGTTGGTAGCGGGGGGCGGTACGAGCAGTACTTC.

The chain employs TRBV12-2 and TRBJ2-2; TRBD2 is the table's D call, not checked against the DNA. TRBV12-2 is a documented pseudogene. This CDR3 comprises 17 residues. CDR3 region: CASRLTPLKAGTGELFF. The CDR3, as DNA: TGTGCAAGTCGCTTAACACCTCTTAAAGCGGGCACCGGGGAGCTGTTTTTT.

The chain recombines TRBV7-9 with TRBJ2-1, with 15 nucleotides matching TRBD2. This CDR3 has 15 amino acids. V gave up 4 bases and J gave up 7 bases; unmatched junction bases: 2. The V gene's germline CDR1 is SEHNR and CDR2 FQNEAQ (reference sequence). CDR3 bases: TGTGCCAGCAGCTCGGGACTAGCGGGGGGTAATGAGCAGTTCTTC. Residues: CASSSGLAGGNEQFF.